The 27 T cell receptor beta chains in this list originate from one sample, sequenced in a study of T-cell reconstitution after alpha-beta-depleted transplantation in children. A TCRbeta library incorporating unique molecular identifiers was prepared. One entry per CDR3 protein results from TCRdb running MiXCR on the PCR reads. The sample lists about 460,000 distinct CDR3 sequences, about 10% occurring once. The source material was PBMCs, sampled before TCRalphabeta/CD19-depleted stem cell transplant. All receptors come from a child younger than 10 with inherited bone marrow failure, due to receive a stem cell transplant.

Concerning this clonotype itself: A much larger clone lies one base from this, so it may be a read error. The chain carries TRBV20-1 and TRBJ2-7, with 11 nucleotides matching TRBD2. The CDR3 contains 16 residues. Germline V lookup: CDR1 DFQATT, CDR2 SNEGSKA (reference sequence). CDR3 loop: CCARDRLAGYSYEQYF. The CDR3 DNA is TGCTGTGCTAGAGACCGACTAGCGGGGTATTCCTACGAGCAGTACTTC.

The chain links TRBV20-1 to TRBJ2-1; 11 bases agree with TRBD2. Germline-derived CDR1 and CDR2 are DFQATT and SNEGSKA (reference sequence). The CDR3 has 17 amino acids. J gave up 8 bases and V 0 bases, and 12 bases lay outside the gene matches. The chain's CDR3 is CSARDLSGTSGLHEQFF. CDR3 bases: TGCAGTGCTAGAGATCTGTCCGGGACTAGCGGCCTTCATGAGCAGTTCTTC.

This clonotype came up many times. V and J are TRBV2 and TRBJ2-2; no reliable D call. Germline CDR1 SNHLY, CDR2 FYNNEI. Trimming took off 5 bases at V and 8 bases at J, with 12 bases between the two ends. The CDR3 runs to 13 residues. The CDR3 DNA is TGTGCCAGCAGTCCGTCGAGGTTAGGGGAGCTGTTTTTT. As protein: CASSPSRLGELFF.

This clonotype was seen ten or more times. This chain connects TRBV3-1 to TRBJ2-2, with 14 bases lining up with TRBD2. Germline trimming cut 0 bases from V and 9 bases from J; bases unmatched to any gene: 6. Germline V CDR1 and CDR2: LGHDT, YNNKEL (reference sequence). The CDR3 extends over 17 amino acids. CDR3 nucleotide sequence: TGTGCCAGCAGCCAAGATCTGACTAGCGGGAGGGCAAGGGAGCTGTTTTTT. It yields the protein CASSQDLTSGRARELFF. The full variable domain, rest sourced from reference TRBV3-1 and TRBJ2-2, is DTAVSQTPKYLVTQMGNDKSIKCEQNLGHDTMYWYKQDSKKFLKIMFSYNNKELIINETVPNRFSPKSPDKAHLNLHINSLELGDSAVYFCASSQDLTSGRARELFFGEGSRLTVL.

This clonotype was detected many times. The V gene is TRBV9, the J gene TRBJ2-3, with 7 bases that match TRBD1. The germline CDR1 and CDR2 sequences are SGDLS and YYNGEE. The CDR3 sequence is 15 residues long. V trimming: 3 bases; J trimming: 2 bases; junction bases outside the gene matches: 6. CDR3 nucleotide sequence: TGTGCCAGCAGCGCGACAGGGTGGCCCACAGATACGCAGTATTTT. Its translation is CASSATGWPTDTQYF. Using reference TRBV9 and TRBJ2-3 for the parts outside the CDR3, the full variable domain is DSGVTQTPKHLITATGQRVTLRCSPRSGDLSVYWYQQSLDQGLQFLIQYYNGEERAKGNILERFSAQQFPDLHSELNLSSLELGDSALYFCASSATGWPTDTQYFGPGTRLTVL.

This clonotype was detected ten times or more. Written as DNA, the CDR3 is TGTGCCAGCAGCGATGGGACTAGCGGGAGGCCCCTCTACAATGAGCAGTTCTTC. This translates into CASSDGTSGRPLYNEQFF. The genes are TRBV6-2 or TRBV6-3 and TRBJ2-1; 15 bases fit TRBD2. Germline CDR1 MNHEY, CDR2 SVGEGT. The CDR3 totals 18 residues. V gave up 6 bases and J gave up 3 bases; unmatched junction bases: 9.

There are many counts of this clonotype. V gene TRBV7-9 combines with J gene TRBJ1-4, with D possibly being TRBD1 (6 bases). CDR3 length: 16 residues. The germline V and J ends were trimmed by 4 bases and 4 bases, with 16 bases remaining between them. The V gene's germline CDR1 is SEHNR and CDR2 FQNEAQ (reference sequence). This CDR3 is CASSSRGGIINEKLFF. The CDR3 region has the DNA TGTGCCAGCAGCTCAAGAGGGGGGATCATTAATGAAAAACTGTTTTTT.

This clonotype was seen ten or more times. The genes are TRBV12-5 and TRBJ1-6; 8 bases fit TRBD1. The germline gives CDR1 LGHNT, CDR2 FRNRAP. The CDR3 runs 17 residues. The V segment lost 0 bases and the J segment 7 bases; nucleotides outside the gene matches: 8. The CDR3 region is CASGLVSLYRGNSPLHF. The CDR3 bases are TGTGCTAGTGGTTTGGTATCACTATACAGGGGGAATTCACCCCTCCACTTT.

This clonotype turned up a few times. The chain has TRBV27 and TRBJ2-7; possible D gene TRBD2, 6 bases. The germline CDR1 and CDR2 sequences are MNHEY and SMNVEV (reference sequence). Trimming took off 0 bases at V and 0 bases at J, with 15 bases between the two ends. The length of the CDR3 is 17 residues. As DNA, the CDR3 is TGTGCCAGCAGTTTATCGATGCGGGACGGGAGCTCCTACGAGCAGTACTTC. Protein product: CASSLSMRDGSSYEQYF.

This clonotype was observed a few times. V and J are TRBV6-2 or TRBV6-3 and TRBJ2-7; 7 nucleotides align to TRBD1. The germline gives CDR1 MNHEY, CDR2 SVGEGT. This CDR3 region has 16 residues. Trimming cost V 0 bases and J 4 bases; bases outside gene matches: 9. CDR3 residues: CASSYSLVGGLYEQYF. CDR3 nucleotide sequence: TGTGCCAGCAGTTACTCGCTGGTAGGGGGCCTTTACGAGCAGTACTTC.

This clonotype has at least ten counts. The V gene is TRBV5-1, the J gene TRBJ2-5; 9 nucleotides agree with TRBD1. The CDR3 length is 14 residues. V lost 4 bases and J lost 6; bases outside the gene matches: 7. CDR1 and CDR2 from the germline V gene are SGHRS and YFSETQ. CDR3 DNA: TGCGCCAGCAGCCCCACAGGGGGCACACAGACCCAGTACTTC. It is translated as CASSPTGGTQTQYF. Variable domain in full (rest from reference TRBV5-1 and TRBJ2-5): KAGVTQTPRYLIKTRGQQVTLSCSPISGHRSVSWYQQTPGQGLQFLFEYFSETQRNKGNFPGRFSGRQFSNSRSEMNVSTLELGDSALYLCASSPTGGTQTQYFGPGTRLLVL.

This clonotype was detected many times. V gene TRBV20-1 combines with J gene TRBJ1-4, with TRBD1 matching 9 bases. Germline CDR1 DFQATT, CDR2 SNEGSKA (reference sequence). V gave up 6 bases and J gave up 7 bases; unmatched junction bases: 12. There are 15 residues in the CDR3. CDR3 sequence: CSAQSPGTGSEKLFF. As DNA, the CDR3 is TGCAGTGCCCAGAGCCCCGGGACAGGGAGTGAAAAACTGTTTTTT.

This clonotype was detected many times. This chain connects TRBV7-2 to TRBJ2-3; D unclear. V lost 5 bases and J 1 base, leaving 16 bases between the germline ends. Germline values: CDR1 SGHTA, CDR2 FQGNSA. The length of the CDR3 is 16 residues. The CDR3 reads CASSPTGAERTDTQYF. DNA for the CDR3: TGTGCCAGCAGCCCAACGGGCGCAGAGCGCACAGATACGCAGTATTTT.

This clonotype was seen repeatedly, ten times or more. The genes are TRBV7-9 and TRBJ2-3; 7 bases align to TRBD1. CDR3 size: 14 residues. CDR1 and CDR2 from the germline V gene are SEHNR and FQNEAQ (reference sequence). V was pared by 5 bases and J by 4 bases, with 6 bases of the junction left unmatched. Here the CDR3 DNA reads TGTGCCAGCAGCCGGACAGGTGGTCCAGATACGCAGTATTTT. Residues: CASSRTGGPDTQYF. Complete variable domain (other parts from reference TRBV7-9 and TRBJ2-3): DTGVSQNPRHKITKRGQNVTFRCDPISEHNRLYWYRQTLGQGPEFLTYFQNEAQLEKSRLLSDRFSAERPKGSFSTLEIQRTEQGDSAMYLCASSRTGGPDTQYFGPGTRLTVL.

The table lists this clonotype with many counts. The CDR3 nucleotides read TGTGCCAGCAGCCCCCAGGCAGATGGCTACACCTTC. Residues: CASSPQADGYTF. The J gene is TRBJ1-2, the V gene TRBV7-9; D is undetermined. Germline values: CDR1 SEHNR, CDR2 FQNEAQ (reference sequence). V shed 5 bases and J shed 6 bases, with 10 bases lying between them. The CDR3 loop spans 12 amino acids.

V and J are TRBV5-1 and TRBJ2-1; D not certain. With 7 bases removed from V and 8 bases from J, the gap between germline ends came to 13 bases. The CDR3 length is 12 residues. Germline V gene lookup returns CDR1 SGHRS and CDR2 YFSETQ. As DNA, the CDR3 is TGCGCCAGCGGGGAAGGGATCGATGAGCAGTTCTTC. Translated: CASGEGIDEQFF.

V and J are TRBV30 and TRBJ2-1; D perhaps matches TRBD2 (5 bases). CDR3 length equals 15 residues. The germline V gene encodes CDR1 GTSNPN and CDR2 SVGIG (reference sequence). V was pared by 1 base and J by 9 bases, with 19 bases between. The CDR3 loop is CAWSDGRERAVEQFF. The CDR3 bases are TGTGCCTGGAGTGACGGGCGCGAGAGGGCCGTTGAGCAGTTCTTC.

This clonotype appeared many times. The rearrangement joins TRBV7-2 to TRBJ2-3; D is possibly TRBD2 (6 bases). Trimming left V 5 bases short and J 5 bases short, with 23 bases between. The CDR3 length is 17 residues. Germline CDR1 is SGHTA and CDR2 is FQGNSA. This chain's CDR3 is CASSTWRRDHQIDTQYF. As DNA, the CDR3 is TGTGCCAGCAGCACCTGGAGGCGGGACCACCAAATAGATACGCAGTATTTT. The full variable domain, in which reference TRBV7-2 and TRBJ2-3 provide the parts outside the CDR3, is GAGVSQSPSNKVTEKGKDVELRCDPISGHTALYWYRQSLGQGLEFLIYFQGNSAPDKSGLPSDRFSAERTGGSVSTLTIQRTQQEDSAVYLCASSTWRRDHQIDTQYFGPGTRLTVL.

This clonotype was found many times. This chain joins TRBV7-9 and TRBJ1-1; D not certain. The germline CDR1 and CDR2 sequences are SEHNR and FQNEAQ (reference sequence). The CDR3 contains 10 residues. Trimming took off 9 bases at V and 1 base at J, with 3 bases between the two ends. The CDR3 coding sequence is TGTGCCAGATCGAACACTGAAGCTTTCTTT. Protein product: CARSNTEAFF.

A few counts support this clonotype. The chain couples TRBV7-2 to TRBJ2-7; 9 bases are shared with TRBD2. V was clipped by 8 bases and J by 4 bases; unmatched bases: 9. Germline V gene lookup returns CDR1 SGHTA and CDR2 FQGNSA. The CDR3 is 14 residues long. CDR3 amino acids: CASSLSAGGYEQYF. The CDR3 bases are TGTGCCAGCTCCCTATCAGCGGGAGGTTACGAGCAGTACTTC.

Many counts were recorded for this clonotype. The CDR3 sequence: CASSWGQVENYGYTF. The DNA for the CDR3 is TGTGCCAGCAGTTGGGGACAGGTCGAGAACTATGGCTACACCTTC. V gene TRBV28 combines with J gene TRBJ1-2; 8 bases fit TRBD1. This CDR3 region has 15 residues. Germline CDR1 is MDHEN and CDR2 is SYDVKM. J gave up 2 bases and V 4 bases, and 6 bases lay outside the gene matches.

This clonotype occurred many times. The gene calls are TRBV5-1 and TRBJ2-1; the match to TRBD2 covers 8 bases. Germline-derived CDR1 and CDR2 are SGHRS and YFSETQ. V lost 0 bases, J lost 7 bases, and 9 bases stayed unmatched. This CDR3 is 16 amino acids long. CDR3 DNA sequence: TGCGCCAGCAGCTTGGAACCAGCGGGGGTTGGGAATGAGCAGTTCTTC. Translating it yields CASSLEPAGVGNEQFF.

The gene calls are TRBV20-1 and TRBJ2-2; 13 positions match TRBD2. The length of the CDR3 is 16 residues. Trimming at V came to 2 bases and at J to 4 bases, leaving 4 bases not matched to a gene. CDR1 DFQATT and CDR2 SNEGSKA come from the germline V gene (reference sequence). The CDR3 loop is CSARPGTSGTTGELFF. The CDR3 region has the DNA TGCAGTGCTAGACCTGGGACTAGCGGGACCACCGGGGAGCTGTTTTTT.

The rearrangement joins TRBV5-1 to TRBJ2-1; 7 nucleotides agree with TRBD1. CDR1 is SGHRS and CDR2 is YFSETQ in the germline V gene. V was pared by 4 bases and J by 7 bases, with 8 bases of the junction left unmatched. This CDR3 is built from 14 residues. The CDR3: CASSQDRVGNEQFF. In DNA form, the CDR3 reads TGCGCCAGCAGCCAAGACAGGGTTGGAAATGAGCAGTTCTTC.

This clonotype was seen ten or more times. The chain has TRBV2 and TRBJ2-5; D may be TRBD1 (6 bases). This CDR3 is 15 amino acids long. V lost 6 bases and J lost 3, with 17 bases in between. Germline loops: CDR1 SNHLY, CDR2 FYNNEI. The CDR3 DNA reads TGTGCCAGCAGCCCCGGGTGGGCAGGGGAAGAGACCCAGTACTTC. As protein: CASSPGWAGEETQYF. The full variable domain, its missing parts supplied by reference TRBV2 and TRBJ2-5, is EPEVTQTPSHQVTQMGQEVILRCVPISNHLYFYWYRQILGQKVEFLVSFYNNEISEKSEIFDDQFSVERPDGSNFTLKIRSTKLEDSAMYFCASSPGWAGEETQYFGPGTRLLVL.

This clonotype was seen ten or more times. The rearrangement uses TRBV30 and TRBJ2-3; D gene ambiguous. Looked up from germline, CDR1 is GTSNPN and CDR2 is SVGIG (reference sequence). The V and J ends lost 1 base and 2 bases respectively, with 1 base between them. This CDR3 region has 11 residues. The CDR3 DNA sequence: TGTGCCTGGAGTGACACAGATACGCAGTATTTT. It encodes CAWSDTDTQYF.

This clonotype was observed at least ten times. CDR3 in amino acids: CASSYTPYQETQYF. The CDR3 nucleotides read TGTGCCAGCAGTTATACTCCGTACCAAGAGACCCAGTACTTC. The gene calls are TRBV6-5 and TRBJ2-5; D remains unclear. CDR1 and CDR2 (germline): MNHEY, SVGAGI. With 3 bases removed from V and 0 bases from J, the gap between germline ends came to 8 bases. This CDR3 comprises 14 residues.